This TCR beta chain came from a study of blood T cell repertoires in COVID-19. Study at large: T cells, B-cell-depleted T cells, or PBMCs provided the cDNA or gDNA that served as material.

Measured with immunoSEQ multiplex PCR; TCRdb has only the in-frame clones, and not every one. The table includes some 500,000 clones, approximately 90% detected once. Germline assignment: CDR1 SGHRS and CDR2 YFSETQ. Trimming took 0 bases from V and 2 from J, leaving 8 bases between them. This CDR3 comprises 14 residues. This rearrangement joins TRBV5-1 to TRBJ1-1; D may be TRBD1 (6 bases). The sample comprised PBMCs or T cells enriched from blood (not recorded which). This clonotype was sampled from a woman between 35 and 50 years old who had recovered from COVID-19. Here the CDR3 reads CASSLEQGNTEAFF. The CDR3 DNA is TGCGCCAGCAGCTTGGAACAGGGAAACACTGAAGCTTTCTTT.